The sequence of this T cell receptor beta chain was determined in a study of spatial heterogeneity in lung cancer. At the level of the study: TCR and UMI combinations that were unique each appeared, on average, more than ten times in raw reads.

The CDR3 contains 19 residues. Germline-derived CDR1 and CDR2 are SGHVS and FQNEAQ. Trimming removed 7 bases from V and 0 bases from J; junction bases left unmatched: 11. MiXCR, run by TCRdb on the 5' RACE reads, gives a single entry per CDR3 protein. This table holds several thousand distinct CDR3 sequences, roughly a sixth found once. Time point specified: sample taken at primary tumor resection. Sequencing of whole RNA from tumor, nontumor lung or frozen PBMC involved no sorting. The chain carries TRBV7-8 and TRBJ2-1, with 14 nucleotides matching TRBD2. This sequence originates from a male donor with early-stage non-small cell lung cancer. Sequences were derived from normal lung tissue next to the tumor, sampled at surgery. The CDR3 sequence: CASTIRTSGGQSSYNEQFF. DNA of the CDR3: TGTGCCAGCACCATACGGACTAGCGGGGGGCAAAGCTCCTACAATGAGCAGTTCTTC.